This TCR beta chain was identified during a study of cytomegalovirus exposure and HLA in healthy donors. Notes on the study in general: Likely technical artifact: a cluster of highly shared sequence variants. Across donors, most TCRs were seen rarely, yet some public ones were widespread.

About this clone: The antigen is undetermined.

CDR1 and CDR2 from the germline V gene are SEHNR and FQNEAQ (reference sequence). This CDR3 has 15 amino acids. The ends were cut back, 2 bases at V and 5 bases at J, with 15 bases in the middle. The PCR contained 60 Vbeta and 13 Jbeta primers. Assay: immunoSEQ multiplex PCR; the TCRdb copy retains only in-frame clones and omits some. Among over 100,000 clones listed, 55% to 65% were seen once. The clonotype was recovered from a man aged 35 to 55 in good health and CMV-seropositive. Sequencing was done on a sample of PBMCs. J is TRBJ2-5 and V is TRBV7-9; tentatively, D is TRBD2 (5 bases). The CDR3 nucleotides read TGTGCCAGCAGCTTACTGGACTGGAGTTCGGAGACCCAGTACTTC. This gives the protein CASSLLDWSSETQYF.